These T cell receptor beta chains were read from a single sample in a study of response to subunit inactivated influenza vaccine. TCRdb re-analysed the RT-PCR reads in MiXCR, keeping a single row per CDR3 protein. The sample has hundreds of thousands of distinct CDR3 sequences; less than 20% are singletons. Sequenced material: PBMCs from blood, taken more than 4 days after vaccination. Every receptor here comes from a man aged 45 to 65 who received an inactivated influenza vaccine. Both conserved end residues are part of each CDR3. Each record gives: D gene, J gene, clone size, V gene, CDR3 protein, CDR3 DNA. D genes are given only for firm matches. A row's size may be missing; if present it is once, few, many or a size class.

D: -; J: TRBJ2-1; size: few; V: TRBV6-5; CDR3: CASSYSTRGNEQFF; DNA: TGTGCCAGCAGTTACTCGACTAGGGGTAATGAGCAGTTCTTC
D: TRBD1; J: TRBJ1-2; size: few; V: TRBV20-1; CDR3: CSAFPTGNYGYTF; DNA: TGCAGTGCTTTTCCGACAGGGAACTATGGCTACACCTTC
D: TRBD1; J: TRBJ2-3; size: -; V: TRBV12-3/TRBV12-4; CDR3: CASREGAGNTQYF; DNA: TGTGCCAGCCGAGAGGGGGCGGGTAATACGCAGTATTTT
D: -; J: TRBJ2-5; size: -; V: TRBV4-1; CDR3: CASSQGGTPVAQYF; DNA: TGCGCCAGCAGCCAAGGTGGGACACCCGTTGCCCAGTACTTC
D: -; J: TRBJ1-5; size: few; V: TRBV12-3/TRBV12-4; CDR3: CASSLLIGAQPQHF; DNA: TGTGCCAGCAGTTTATTAATTGGGGCGCAGCCCCAGCATTTT
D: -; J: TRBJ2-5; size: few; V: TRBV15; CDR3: CATSRDQARGETQYF; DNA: TGTGCCACCAGCAGAGATCAGGCAAGGGGAGAGACCCAGTACTTC
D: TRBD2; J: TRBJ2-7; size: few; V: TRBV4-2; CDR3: CASSQDMLAASYEQYF; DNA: TGTGCCAGCAGCCAAGATATGCTAGCGGCTTCCTACGAGCAGTACTTC
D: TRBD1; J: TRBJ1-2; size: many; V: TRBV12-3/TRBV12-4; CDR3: CASSLGTGDGYTF; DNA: TGTGCCAGCAGTTTAGGGACAGGGGACGGCTACACCTTC
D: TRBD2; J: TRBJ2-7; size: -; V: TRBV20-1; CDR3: CSAHGAGGQTYEQYF; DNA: TGCAGTGCCCACGGCGCGGGAGGGCAAACCTACGAGCAGTACTTC
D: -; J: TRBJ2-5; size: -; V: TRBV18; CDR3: CASSLSASQETQYF; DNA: TGTGCCAGCTCACTATCCGCCAGTCAAGAGACCCAGTACTTC
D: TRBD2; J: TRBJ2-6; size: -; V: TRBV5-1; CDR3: CASSFGLGDSGANVLTF; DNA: TGCGCCAGCAGCTTTGGACTAGGAGACTCTGGGGCCAACGTCCTGACTTTC
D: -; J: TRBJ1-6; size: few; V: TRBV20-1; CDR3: CSARDPSGSPLHF; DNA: TGCAGTGCCCGGGACCCCTCTGGTTCACCCCTCCACTTT
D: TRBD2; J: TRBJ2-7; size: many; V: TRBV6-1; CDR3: CASSLLGGYEQYF; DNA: TGTGCCAGCAGCCTCCTCGGGGGGTACGAGCAGTACTTC
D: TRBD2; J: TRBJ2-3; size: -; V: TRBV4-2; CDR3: CASSQAPTRGGGTDTQYF; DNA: TGTGCCAGCAGCCAAGCACCCACCCGGGGGGGCGGCACAGATACGCAGTATTTT
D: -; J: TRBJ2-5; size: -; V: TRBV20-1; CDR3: CSPKPVRQQETQYF; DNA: TGCAGTCCGAAACCCGTAAGACAGCAAGAGACCCAGTACTTC
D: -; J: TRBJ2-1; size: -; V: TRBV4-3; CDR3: CASSQSAGSYNEQFF; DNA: TGCGCCAGCAGCCAATCTGCGGGGTCCTACAATGAGCAGTTCTTC
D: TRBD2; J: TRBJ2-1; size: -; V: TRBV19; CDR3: CASTLQPGGLEQFF; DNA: TGTGCCAGTACCCTTCAGCCGGGGGGTCTTGAGCAGTTCTTC
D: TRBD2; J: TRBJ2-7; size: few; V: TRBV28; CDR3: CASGRQGLAGPTTEQYF; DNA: TGTGCCAGCGGCAGACAGGGACTAGCGGGACCTACTACTGAGCAGTACTTC
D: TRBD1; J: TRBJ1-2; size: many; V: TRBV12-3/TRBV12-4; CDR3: CASSLKQTQGNYGYTF; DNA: TGTGCCAGCAGCCTAAAACAAACACAGGGGAACTATGGCTACACCTTC
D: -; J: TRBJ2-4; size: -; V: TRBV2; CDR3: CASIEGLAKNIQYF; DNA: TGTGCCAGCATTGAGGGATTAGCCAAAAACATTCAGTACTTC
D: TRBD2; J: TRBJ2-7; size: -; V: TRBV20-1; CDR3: CSARDVQGAMTSGSPYEQYF; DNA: TGCAGTGCTAGAGATGTACAGGGGGCCATGACTAGCGGGAGCCCTTACGAGCAGTACTTC
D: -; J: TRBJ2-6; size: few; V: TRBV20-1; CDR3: CSARDISSGANVLTF; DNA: TGCAGTGCTAGAGATATTAGCTCTGGGGCCAACGTCCTGACTTTC